Listed below are T cell receptor beta chains from one sample, sequenced in a study of blood T cell repertoires in COVID-19. Repertoires were generated with immunoSEQ multiplex PCR, while TCRdb's copy carries only in-frame clones and drops some. Altogether some 400,000 clones are present, about 90% being singletons, with the ten largest covering 1.7%. The sample was PBMCs or T cells enriched from blood (not recorded which). Receptors were obtained from a woman in her twenties or thirties who had recovered from COVID-19. The CDR3 runs from the conserved cysteine through the conserved F or W. Each record gives: J gene, D gene, clone size, V gene, CDR3 protein, CDR3 DNA. The D gene is left open where the match is weak. Clone size is shown for a subset of rows, as once, few, many or a class of expanded clone.

j_call: TRBJ2-2; d_call: -; clone_size: -; v_call: TRBV7-3; cdr3_aa: CASSYLSIGLGGTGELFF; cdr3_nt: TGTGCCAGCAGCTACTTATCTATCGGTCTAGGGGGCACCGGGGAGCTGTTTTTT
j_call: TRBJ2-2; d_call: -; clone_size: -; v_call: TRBV28; cdr3_aa: CASKDSNTGELFF; cdr3_nt: TGTGCCAGCAAGGACTCCAACACCGGGGAGCTGTTTTTT
j_call: TRBJ2-7; d_call: TRBD2; clone_size: -; v_call: TRBV6-5; cdr3_aa: CASSQSGRAYEQYF; cdr3_nt: TGTGCCAGCAGTCAGAGCGGGAGGGCCTACGAGCAGTACTTC
j_call: TRBJ1-5; d_call: -; clone_size: -; v_call: TRBV11-1; cdr3_aa: CASSLDRNQPQHF; cdr3_nt: TGTGCCAGCAGCTTGGACAGAAATCAGCCCCAGCATTTT
j_call: TRBJ1-1; d_call: -; clone_size: -; v_call: TRBV27; cdr3_aa: CASSLRAGQVAFF; cdr3_nt: TGTGCCAGCAGTCTCCGGGCGGGGCAGGTAGCTTTCTTT
j_call: TRBJ2-7; d_call: -; clone_size: -; v_call: TRBV7-9; cdr3_aa: CASSGTGFRAYEQYF; cdr3_nt: TGTGCCAGCAGCGGAACAGGGTTTCGAGCCTACGAGCAGTACTTC
j_call: TRBJ2-7; d_call: TRBD2; clone_size: -; v_call: TRBV6-5; cdr3_aa: CASSSLAGGSYEQYF; cdr3_nt: TGTGCCAGCAGTTCGCTAGCGGGGGGATCCTACGAGCAGTACTTC
j_call: TRBJ1-2; d_call: TRBD1; clone_size: few; v_call: TRBV10-3; cdr3_aa: CAIWRQGPYGYTF; cdr3_nt: TGTGCCATTTGGAGACAGGGCCCCTATGGCTACACCTTC
j_call: TRBJ1-4; d_call: TRBD1; clone_size: -; v_call: TRBV6-5; cdr3_aa: CASSKPQGDEKLFF; cdr3_nt: TGTGCCAGCAGTAAGCCCCAGGGGGACGAAAAACTGTTTTTT
j_call: TRBJ1-6; d_call: -; clone_size: -; v_call: TRBV7-3; cdr3_aa: CASSPAAGSDSPLHF; cdr3_nt: TGTGCCAGCAGCCCGGCGGCGGGGTCGGATTCACCCCTCCACTTT
j_call: TRBJ2-7; d_call: -; clone_size: -; v_call: TRBV3-1/TRBV3-2; cdr3_aa: CASTREGATSQYF; cdr3_nt: TGTGCCAGCACTCGTGAGGGAGCTACGTCTCAGTACTTC
j_call: TRBJ2-5; d_call: -; clone_size: -; v_call: TRBV19; cdr3_aa: CASSGGWTQYF; cdr3_nt: TGTGCCAGTAGTGGAGGGTGGACCCAGTACTTC
j_call: TRBJ2-1; d_call: TRBD2; clone_size: -; v_call: TRBV19; cdr3_aa: CASSWEGRSSYNEQFF; cdr3_nt: TGTGCCAGTTCTTGGGAGGGCCGGAGCTCCTACAATGAGCAGTTCTTC
j_call: TRBJ1-4; d_call: -; clone_size: -; v_call: TRBV19; cdr3_aa: CASRLTGPGEKLFF; cdr3_nt: TGTGCCAGTAGGTTAACAGGGCCGGGTGAAAAACTGTTTTTT
j_call: TRBJ2-2; d_call: -; clone_size: -; v_call: TRBV28; cdr3_aa: CASSLRDPGTGELFF; cdr3_nt: TGTGCCAGCAGCCTCAGGGATCCAGGCACCGGGGAGCTGTTTTTT
j_call: TRBJ2-7; d_call: -; clone_size: -; v_call: TRBV4-1; cdr3_aa: CASSSDSGGYYEQYF; cdr3_nt: TGCGCCAGCAGCTCTGACTCCGGCGGCTACTACGAGCAGTACTTC
j_call: TRBJ2-3; d_call: TRBD2; clone_size: -; v_call: TRBV30; cdr3_aa: CAWTGTSGTDTQYF; cdr3_nt: TGTGCCTGGACCGGGACTAGCGGAACAGATACGCAGTATTTT
j_call: TRBJ2-7; d_call: -; clone_size: -; v_call: TRBV5-8; cdr3_aa: CASSQRELNYEQYF; cdr3_nt: TGTGCCAGCAGCCAGCGAGAACTGAACTACGAGCAGTACTTC
j_call: TRBJ1-2; d_call: -; clone_size: -; v_call: TRBV6-2/TRBV6-3; cdr3_aa: CASSYSGRGNYGYTF; cdr3_nt: TGTGCCAGCAGTTACTCTGGGCGGGGGAACTATGGCTACACCTTC
j_call: TRBJ2-3; d_call: -; clone_size: once; v_call: TRBV30; cdr3_aa: CAYEAKGDYTQYF; cdr3_nt: TGTGCCTATGAGGCGAAAGGGGACTATACGCAGTATTTT
j_call: TRBJ2-1; d_call: TRBD2; clone_size: -; v_call: TRBV12-5; cdr3_aa: CASGLPWLAGGYNEQFF; cdr3_nt: TGTGCTAGTGGTTTGCCTTGGTTAGCGGGGGGTTACAATGAGCAGTTCTTC
j_call: TRBJ2-7; d_call: -; clone_size: medium-sized; v_call: TRBV30; cdr3_aa: CAWNGGALFEQYF; cdr3_nt: TGTGCCTGGAACGGCGGTGCACTCTTCGAGCAGTACTTC
j_call: TRBJ1-2; d_call: -; clone_size: -; v_call: TRBV30; cdr3_aa: CAWSDWRGRSYGYTF; cdr3_nt: TGTGCCTGGAGTGATTGGCGGGGGCGAAGCTATGGCTACACCTTC
j_call: TRBJ1-6; d_call: -; clone_size: few; v_call: TRBV3-1/TRBV3-2; cdr3_aa: CASSRRDNSPLHF; cdr3_nt: TGTGCCAGCAGCCGCAGGGATAATTCACCCCTCCACTTT
j_call: TRBJ2-7; d_call: -; clone_size: -; v_call: TRBV6-5; cdr3_aa: CASSYSHTGNEQYF; cdr3_nt: TGTGCCAGCAGTTACTCCCATACAGGGAACGAGCAGTACTTC
j_call: TRBJ2-6; d_call: -; clone_size: once; v_call: TRBV13; cdr3_aa: CASSLASGFGANVLTF; cdr3_nt: TGTGCCAGCAGCTTAGCGTCGGGGTTTGGGGCCAACGTCCTGACTTTC
j_call: TRBJ2-2; d_call: TRBD1; clone_size: -; v_call: TRBV2; cdr3_aa: CASRQGETGELFF; cdr3_nt: TGTGCCAGCCGACAGGGGGAAACCGGGGAGCTGTTTTTT
j_call: TRBJ2-7; d_call: TRBD2; clone_size: few; v_call: TRBV28; cdr3_aa: CASAGVAGGPSHEQYF; cdr3_nt: TGTGCCAGCGCCGGGGTAGCGGGAGGGCCTAGCCACGAGCAGTACTTC
j_call: TRBJ2-1; d_call: -; clone_size: -; v_call: TRBV2; cdr3_aa: CASGPSYNEQFF; cdr3_nt: TGTGCCAGCGGGCCCTCCTACAATGAGCAGTTCTTC
j_call: TRBJ2-4; d_call: TRBD2; clone_size: -; v_call: TRBV10-3; cdr3_aa: CAISELAGEGRNIQYF; cdr3_nt: TGTGCCATCAGTGAACTAGCGGGAGAAGGGAGGAACATTCAGTACTTC
j_call: TRBJ2-1; d_call: TRBD1; clone_size: -; v_call: TRBV24-1; cdr3_aa: CATSDTTGTGINEQFF; cdr3_nt: TGTGCCACCAGTGATACTACCGGGACAGGGATCAATGAGCAGTTCTTC
j_call: TRBJ1-3; d_call: -; clone_size: -; v_call: TRBV9; cdr3_aa: CASSVRAGTGNTIYF; cdr3_nt: TGTGCCAGCAGCGTACGGGCAGGGACTGGAAACACCATATATTTT
j_call: TRBJ1-2; d_call: -; clone_size: -; v_call: TRBV30; cdr3_aa: CAWTLRDYYGYTF; cdr3_nt: TGTGCCTGGACTCTCCGAGACTACTATGGCTACACCTTC
j_call: TRBJ2-7; d_call: TRBD2; clone_size: -; v_call: TRBV5-1; cdr3_aa: CASSDTSGGGYEQYF; cdr3_nt: TGCGCCAGCAGCGATACTAGCGGGGGAGGGTACGAGCAGTACTTC
j_call: TRBJ2-7; d_call: TRBD2; clone_size: -; v_call: TRBV27; cdr3_aa: CASRSGGISKQYF; cdr3_nt: TGTGCCAGCAGATCCGGGGGGATATCGAAACAGTACTTC
j_call: TRBJ1-5; d_call: TRBD1; clone_size: -; v_call: TRBV10-3; cdr3_aa: CAISEAQGGDQPQHF; cdr3_nt: TGTGCCATCAGTGAGGCACAGGGGGGGGATCAGCCCCAGCATTTT
j_call: TRBJ1-1; d_call: -; clone_size: once; v_call: TRBV4-1; cdr3_aa: CASRKTVNTEAFF; cdr3_nt: TGCGCCAGCAGAAAAACGGTGAACACTGAAGCTTTCTTT
j_call: TRBJ1-2; d_call: -; clone_size: -; v_call: TRBV9; cdr3_aa: CASSYTLQGNYGYTF; cdr3_nt: TGTGCCAGCAGCTATACCCTACAGGGAAACTATGGCTACACCTTC
j_call: TRBJ1-1; d_call: -; clone_size: -; v_call: TRBV19; cdr3_aa: CAIQPGSGRGNTEAFF; cdr3_nt: TGTGCCATCCAGCCCGGGTCCGGCAGGGGGAACACTGAAGCTTTCTTT
j_call: TRBJ1-2; d_call: -; clone_size: -; v_call: TRBV2; cdr3_aa: CASSEVRGYGYTF; cdr3_nt: TGTGCCAGCAGTGAAGTCAGGGGCTATGGCTACACCTTC
j_call: TRBJ2-7; d_call: -; clone_size: few; v_call: TRBV5-8; cdr3_aa: CASSLVDSSYDEQYF; cdr3_nt: TGTGCCAGCAGCTTGGTGGACAGTTCCTACGATGAGCAGTACTTC
j_call: TRBJ2-5; d_call: TRBD2; clone_size: -; v_call: TRBV15; cdr3_aa: CATSLLSGSGETQYF; cdr3_nt: TGTGCCACCAGCCTCTTGAGCGGGAGTGGGGAGACCCAGTACTTC
j_call: TRBJ1-1; d_call: -; clone_size: few; v_call: TRBV12-5; cdr3_aa: CASVSWDLRNTEAFF; cdr3_nt: TGTGCTAGTGTTTCATGGGACTTGAGGAACACTGAAGCTTTCTTT
j_call: TRBJ2-2; d_call: -; clone_size: once; v_call: TRBV7-9; cdr3_aa: CASSPIAPNTGELFF; cdr3_nt: TGTGCCAGCAGCCCTATAGCCCCGAACACCGGGGAGCTGTTTTTT